This entry describes one TCR beta chain. After removal of 0 bases from V and 6 bases from J, the junction contained 10 bases not matched to a gene. The CDR3 consists of 16 residues. Germline assignment: CDR1 SGHVS and CDR2 FNYEAQ. Using immunoSEQ multiplex PCR, the repertoire was profiled, and TCRdb retains in-frame clones only, with some absent. Of 98,000 or so clones in the sample, roughly 96% were seen once. The data are from a study of technical replicates of blood from several donors. The sample consisted of T cells isolated from PBMCs. The TCR originated in a human donor in good health. The chain recombines TRBV7-6 with TRBJ2-7, with 8 positions matching TRBD1. The DNA of the CDR3 is TGTGCCAGCAGCTTAGCGCTTGGGACAGGCTATCTCGAGCAGTACTTC. The encoded protein is CASSLALGTGYLEQYF.